This entry is about one TCR beta chain. TCRdb processed the 5' RACE reads anew with MiXCR; each CDR3 protein has one entry. The sample lists 10,000 to 15,000 distinct CDR3 sequences; more than 20% were seen once. CDR1 is SGHNT and CDR2 is YYREEE in the germline V gene (reference sequence). The trim removed 5 bases at V and 3 bases at J, leaving 4 bases unmatched. The CDR3 spans 13 residues. Sequencing was carried out using naive CD4+ T cells sorted from blood. Noted subset: naive CD4+ T cells, CD4+CD45RA+CD25-. The sequence came from a female donor with breast cancer. The genes are TRBV5-4 and TRBJ1-1; 7 bases match TRBD1. The CDR3 loop is CASSRQGYTEAFF. The CDR3 nucleotides read TGTGCCAGCAGTCGACAGGGATACACTGAAGCTTTCTTT.